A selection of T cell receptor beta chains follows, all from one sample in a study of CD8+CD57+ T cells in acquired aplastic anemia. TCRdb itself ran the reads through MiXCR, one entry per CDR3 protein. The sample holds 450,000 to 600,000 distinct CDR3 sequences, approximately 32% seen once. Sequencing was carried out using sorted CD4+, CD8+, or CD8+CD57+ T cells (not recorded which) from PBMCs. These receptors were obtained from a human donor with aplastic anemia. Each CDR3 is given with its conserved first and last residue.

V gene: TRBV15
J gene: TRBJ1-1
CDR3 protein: CATSRRDTEAFF

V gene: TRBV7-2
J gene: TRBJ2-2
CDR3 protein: CASSYGTGTGELFF

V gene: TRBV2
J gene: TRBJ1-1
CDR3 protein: CASRGDRGSTEAFF

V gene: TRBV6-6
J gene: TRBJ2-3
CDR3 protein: CASSYDGLTDTQYF

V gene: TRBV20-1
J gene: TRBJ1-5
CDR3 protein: CSATKTWTDSNQPQHF

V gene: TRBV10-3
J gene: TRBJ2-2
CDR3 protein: CAISATLAGMNTGELFF

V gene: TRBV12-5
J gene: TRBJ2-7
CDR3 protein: CASGLQQVYSYEQYF

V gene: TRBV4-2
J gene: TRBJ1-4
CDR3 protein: CASRGQIGEKLFF

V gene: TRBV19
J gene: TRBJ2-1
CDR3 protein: CASSIGENRVDEQFF

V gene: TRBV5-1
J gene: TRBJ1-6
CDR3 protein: CASRGQGSYNSPLHF

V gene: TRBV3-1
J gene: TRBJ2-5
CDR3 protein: CASSQDSVVETQYF

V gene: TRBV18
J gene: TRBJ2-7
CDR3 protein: CASSQEQGGEQYF

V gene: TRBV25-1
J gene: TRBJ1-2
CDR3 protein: CASSEFSGNYGYAF

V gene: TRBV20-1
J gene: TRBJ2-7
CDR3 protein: CSATIAGGNGEQYF

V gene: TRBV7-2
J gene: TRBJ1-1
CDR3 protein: CASSPQGMNTEAFF

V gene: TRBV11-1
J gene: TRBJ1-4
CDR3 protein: CASSSGTVATNEKLFF

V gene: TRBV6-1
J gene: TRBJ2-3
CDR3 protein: CASSGQGDTDTQYF

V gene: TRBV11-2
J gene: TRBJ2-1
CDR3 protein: CASSPIAGGPGEQFF

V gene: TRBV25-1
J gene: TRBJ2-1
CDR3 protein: CASSEYRTSGYNEQFF

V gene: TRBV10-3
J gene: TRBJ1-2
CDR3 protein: CAIRSGGYGYTF

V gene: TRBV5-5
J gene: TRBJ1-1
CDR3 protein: CASSSNRGQVSEAFF

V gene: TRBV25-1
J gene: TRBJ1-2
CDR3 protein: CASKGEGAGGYTF

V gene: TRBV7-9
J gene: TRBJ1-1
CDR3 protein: CASSAPTNTEAFF

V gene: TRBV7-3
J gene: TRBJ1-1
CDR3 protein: CASSSLIGMNTEAFF

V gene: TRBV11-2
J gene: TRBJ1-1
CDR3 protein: CASTPGGRAFWATEAFF

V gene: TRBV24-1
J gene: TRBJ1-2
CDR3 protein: CATSGQGAAYGYTF

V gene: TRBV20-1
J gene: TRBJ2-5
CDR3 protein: CSGGGDETQYF

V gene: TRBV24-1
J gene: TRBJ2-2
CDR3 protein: CATSDLREGTGELFF

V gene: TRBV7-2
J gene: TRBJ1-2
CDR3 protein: CASSLGQGAVYGYTF

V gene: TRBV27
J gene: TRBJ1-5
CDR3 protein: CASSLGAVQPQHF

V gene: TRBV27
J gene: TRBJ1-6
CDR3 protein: CASSSGQVSPLHF

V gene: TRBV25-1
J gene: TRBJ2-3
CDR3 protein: CASSYGINDRTSTDTQYF

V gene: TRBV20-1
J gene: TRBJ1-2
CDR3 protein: CSAHPRGTPGGGYTF

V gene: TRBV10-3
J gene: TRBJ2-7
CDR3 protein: CAISESRLSGSYEQYF

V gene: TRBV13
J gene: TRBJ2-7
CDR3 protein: CASSRQVRGSGEQYF

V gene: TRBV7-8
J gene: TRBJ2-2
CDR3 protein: CASSLEGNTGELFF

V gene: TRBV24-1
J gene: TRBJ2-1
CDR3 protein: CATSDFDIAEQFF

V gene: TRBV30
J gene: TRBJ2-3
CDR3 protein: CAWSPLGSQTDTQYF

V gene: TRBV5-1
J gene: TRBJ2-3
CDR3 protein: CASAPEQTRNTDTQYF

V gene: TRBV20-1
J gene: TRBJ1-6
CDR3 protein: CSARGDTTNSPLHF

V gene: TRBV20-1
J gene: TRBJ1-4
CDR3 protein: CSARVGGWGERLFF

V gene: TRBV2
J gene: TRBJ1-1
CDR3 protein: CASSESPGGNTEAFF

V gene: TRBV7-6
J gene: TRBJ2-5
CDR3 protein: CASNLVGLSQETQYF

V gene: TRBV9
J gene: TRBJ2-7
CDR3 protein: CASSAQGQQYTYEQYF

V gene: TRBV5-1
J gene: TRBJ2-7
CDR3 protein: CASSPGQGRVSYEQYF

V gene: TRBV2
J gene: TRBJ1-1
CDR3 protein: CASMTNTEAFF

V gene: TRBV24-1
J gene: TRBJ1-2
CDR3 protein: CATSDPVGYTF

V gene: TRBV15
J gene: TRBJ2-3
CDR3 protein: CATSRGGTQPPDTQYF

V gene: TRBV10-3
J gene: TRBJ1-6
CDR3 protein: CAIAGDSGNSPLHF

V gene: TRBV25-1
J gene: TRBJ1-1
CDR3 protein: CASSELKTGVHAEAFF

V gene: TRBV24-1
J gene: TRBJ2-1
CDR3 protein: CATKFTGDGANEQFF

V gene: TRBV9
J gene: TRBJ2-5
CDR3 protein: CASSVAPQETQYF

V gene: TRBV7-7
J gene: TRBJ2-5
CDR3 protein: CASSPQALAGETQYF

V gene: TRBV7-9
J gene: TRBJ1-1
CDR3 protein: CASSSGQGDTEAFF

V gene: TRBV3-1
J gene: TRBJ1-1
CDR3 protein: CASSQDRQGHMNTEAFF